The next 7 T cell receptor beta chains were all read from a single sample in a study of quantifying T cell responses using KT2 cells. Overall study context: TCR alpha and beta constant-region primers primed reverse transcription of RNA.

A single-stranded UMI oligo with SP2 sequence was ligated to cDNA 3' ends. The first PCR ran around 4 cycles with an equimolar RC1.1 and RC1.2 beta primer mix. From the UMI-ligation and nested PCR reads, TCRdb called clonotypes with MiXCR, one entry per CDR3 protein. Seen here are tens of thousands of distinct CDR3 sequences, approximately 10% observed once, and the top ten hold about 10%. Input material: PBMCs spiked with cells of the T cell clone KT2. The receptor source for this set is a human donor.

This clonotype was counted between two and nine times. The chain couples TRBV28 to TRBJ1-1, with TRBD1 matching 9 bases. The CDR3 length is 13 residues. V lost 5 bases to trimming and J lost 4 bases; unmatched junction nucleotides: 2. Looked up from germline, CDR1 is MDHEN and CDR2 is SYDVKM. The CDR3 region is CASSRDRVTEAFF. The CDR3 DNA sequence: TGTGCCAGCAGTCGGGACAGGGTCACTGAAGCTTTCTTT.

The CDR3: CASSYSLVAGVGFSMYF. CDR3 sequence (DNA): TGTGCCAGCAGTTACTCTTTGGTAGCGGGAGTCGGGTTTTCTATGTACTTC. The chain links TRBV6-6 to TRBJ2-4; 9 positions agree with TRBD2. Germline-derived CDR1 and CDR2 are MNHNY and SVGAGI (reference sequence). Germline trimming cut 0 bases from V and 15 bases from J; bases unmatched to any gene: 18. The CDR3 spans 17 residues.

V usage is TRBV10-3 and J usage is TRBJ1-2; D unresolved. The V gene lost 1 base and the J gene lost 6 bases, with 9 bases spanning the gap. The V gene's germline CDR1 is ENHRY and CDR2 SYGVKD. This CDR3 spans 13 amino acids. CDR3 coding DNA: TGTGCCATCAGTGAGTTAGTAGTTGATGGCTACACCTTC. Translated, it gives CAISELVVDGYTF.

This chain joins TRBV12-3 or TRBV12-4 and TRBJ1-5; unclear D gene. The CDR3 sequence is 15 residues long. The V gene lost 5 bases and the J gene lost 0 bases, with 11 bases spanning the gap. The CDR3 protein is CASSGVDPSNQPQHF. The CDR3 bases are TGTGCCAGCAGTGGAGTTGACCCTAGCAATCAGCCCCAGCATTTT.

In this sample, this clonotype turned up many times. V usage is TRBV12-3 or TRBV12-4 and J usage is TRBJ2-3; TRBD2 matches 10 bases. CDR3 length equals 15 residues. After removal of 5 bases from V and 2 bases from J, the junction contained 4 bases not matched to a gene. CDR3 loop: CASSGTSEDTDTQYF. DNA of the CDR3: TGTGCCAGCAGTGGGACTAGCGAGGACACAGATACGCAGTATTTT.

This clonotype was seen more than once but under ten times. The chain links TRBV2 to TRBJ1-1; 7 bases line up with TRBD1. V was clipped by 6 bases and J by 1 base; unmatched bases: 5. Germline assignment: CDR1 SNHLY and CDR2 FYNNEI. The CDR3 loop spans 14 amino acids. CDR3 coding DNA: TGTGCCAGCAGCTTTGGACAGGCGAACACTGAAGCTTTCTTT. Its protein product is CASSFGQANTEAFF.

This clonotype was detected a few times. The chain combines TRBV6-5 with TRBJ2-2; D uncertain. The germline V gene encodes CDR1 MNHEY and CDR2 SVGAGI. The V end was cut by 4 bases, the J end by 1 base, with 7 bases between. The CDR3 covers 14 residues. The CDR3 sequence: CASSSRWNTGELFF. Written as DNA, the CDR3 is TGTGCCAGCAGTTCCCGGTGGAACACCGGGGAGCTGTTTTTT.